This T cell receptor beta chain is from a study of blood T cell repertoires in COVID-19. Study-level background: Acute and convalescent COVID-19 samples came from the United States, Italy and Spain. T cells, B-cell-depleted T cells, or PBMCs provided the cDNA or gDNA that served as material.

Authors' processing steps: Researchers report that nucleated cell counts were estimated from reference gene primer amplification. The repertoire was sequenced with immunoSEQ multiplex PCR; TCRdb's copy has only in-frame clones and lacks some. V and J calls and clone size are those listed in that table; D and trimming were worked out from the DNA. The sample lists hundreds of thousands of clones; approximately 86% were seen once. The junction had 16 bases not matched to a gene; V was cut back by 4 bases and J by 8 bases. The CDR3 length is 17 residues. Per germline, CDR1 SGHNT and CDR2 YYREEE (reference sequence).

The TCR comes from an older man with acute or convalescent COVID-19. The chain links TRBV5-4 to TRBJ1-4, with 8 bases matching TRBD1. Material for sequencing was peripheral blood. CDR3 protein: CASSPDGGQAKGEKLFF. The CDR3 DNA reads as TGTGCCAGCAGCCCGGACGGGGGACAGGCCAAAGGGGAAAAACTGTTTTTT.